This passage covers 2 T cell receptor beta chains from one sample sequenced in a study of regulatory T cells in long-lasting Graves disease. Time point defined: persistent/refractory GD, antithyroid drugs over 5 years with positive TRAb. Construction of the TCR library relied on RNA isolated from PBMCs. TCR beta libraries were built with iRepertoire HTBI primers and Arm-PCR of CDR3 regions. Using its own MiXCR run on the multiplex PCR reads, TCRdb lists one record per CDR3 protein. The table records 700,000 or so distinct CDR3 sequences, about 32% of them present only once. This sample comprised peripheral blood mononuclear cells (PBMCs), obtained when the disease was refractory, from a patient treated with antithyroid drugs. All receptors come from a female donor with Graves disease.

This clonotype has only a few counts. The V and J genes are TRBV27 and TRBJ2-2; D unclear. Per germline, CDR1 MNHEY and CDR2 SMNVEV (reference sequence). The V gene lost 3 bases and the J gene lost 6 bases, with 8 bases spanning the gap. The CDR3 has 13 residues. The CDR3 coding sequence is TGTGCCAGCAGTTTTGCTACTCCCGGGGAGCTGTTTTTT. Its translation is CASSFATPGELFF.

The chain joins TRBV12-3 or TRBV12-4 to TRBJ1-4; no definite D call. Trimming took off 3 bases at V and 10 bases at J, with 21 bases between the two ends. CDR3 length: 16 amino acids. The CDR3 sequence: CASSLGGGQEFAKLFF. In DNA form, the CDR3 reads TGTGCCAGCAGTTTGGGAGGCGGGCAGGAGTTTGCAAAACTGTTTTTT.